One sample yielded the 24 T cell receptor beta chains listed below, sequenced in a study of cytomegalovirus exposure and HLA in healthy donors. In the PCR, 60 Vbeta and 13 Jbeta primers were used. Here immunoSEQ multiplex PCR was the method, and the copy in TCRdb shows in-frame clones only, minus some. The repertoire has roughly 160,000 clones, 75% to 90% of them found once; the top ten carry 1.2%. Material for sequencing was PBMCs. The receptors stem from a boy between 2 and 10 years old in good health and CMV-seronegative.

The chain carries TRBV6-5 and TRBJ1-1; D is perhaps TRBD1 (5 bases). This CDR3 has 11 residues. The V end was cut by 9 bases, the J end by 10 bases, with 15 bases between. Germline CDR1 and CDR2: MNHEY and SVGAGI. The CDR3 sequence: CASSRGVVAFF. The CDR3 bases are TGTGCCAGTAGCCGGGGGGTCGTAGCTTTCTTT.

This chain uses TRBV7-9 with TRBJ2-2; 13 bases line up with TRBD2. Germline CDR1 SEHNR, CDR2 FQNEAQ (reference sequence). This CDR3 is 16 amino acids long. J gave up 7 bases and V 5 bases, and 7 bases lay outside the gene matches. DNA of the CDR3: TGTGCCAGCAGCCCAGACGGACTAGCGGGAGTCGGGGAGCTGTTTTTT. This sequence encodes CASSPDGLAGVGELFF.

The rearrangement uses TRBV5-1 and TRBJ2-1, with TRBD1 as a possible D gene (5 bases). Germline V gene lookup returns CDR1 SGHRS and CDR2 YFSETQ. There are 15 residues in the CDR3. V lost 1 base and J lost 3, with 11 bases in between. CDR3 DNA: TGCGCCAGCAGCTTGAGCACAGGCTACTACAATGAGCAGTTCTTC. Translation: CASSLSTGYYNEQFF.

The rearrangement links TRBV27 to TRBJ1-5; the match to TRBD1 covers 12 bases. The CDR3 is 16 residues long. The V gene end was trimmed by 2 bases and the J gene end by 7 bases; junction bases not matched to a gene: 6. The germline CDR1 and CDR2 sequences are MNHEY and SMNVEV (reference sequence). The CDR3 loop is CASSLVGQGAKQPQHF. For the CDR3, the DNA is TGTGCCAGCAGTTTAGTGGGACAGGGGGCAAAACAGCCCCAGCATTTT.

The DNA of the CDR3 is TGTGCCTGGCAGAGAGGGGACAGGGGGACCACTGAAGCTTTCTTT. As protein: CAWQRGDRGTTEAFF. This sequence joins TRBV30 and TRBJ1-1; 11 positions match TRBD1. CDR3 size: 15 residues. Germline CDR1 is GTSNPN and CDR2 is SVGIG (reference sequence). V was pared by 5 bases and J by 4 bases, with 9 bases of the junction left unmatched.

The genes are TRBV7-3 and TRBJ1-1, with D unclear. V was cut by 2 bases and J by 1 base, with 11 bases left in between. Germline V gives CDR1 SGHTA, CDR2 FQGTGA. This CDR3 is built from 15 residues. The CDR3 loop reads CASSLGWQKNTEAFF. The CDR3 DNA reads TGTGCCAGCAGCTTAGGTTGGCAAAAGAACACTGAAGCTTTCTTT. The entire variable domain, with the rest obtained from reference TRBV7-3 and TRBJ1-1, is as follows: GAGVSQTPSNKVTEKGKYVELRCDPISGHTALYWYRQSLGQGPEFLIYFQGTGAADDSGLPNDRFFAVRPEGSVSTLKIQRTERGDSAVYLCASSLGWQKNTEAFFGQGTRLTVV.

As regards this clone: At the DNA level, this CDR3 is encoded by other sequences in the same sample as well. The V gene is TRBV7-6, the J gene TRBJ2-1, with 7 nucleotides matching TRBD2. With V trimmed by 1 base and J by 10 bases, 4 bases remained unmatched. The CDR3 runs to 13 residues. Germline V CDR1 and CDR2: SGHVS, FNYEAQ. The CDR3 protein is CASSLGGAGEQFF. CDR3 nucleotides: TGTGCCAGCAGCTTAGGTGGAGCGGGAGAGCAGTTCTTC.

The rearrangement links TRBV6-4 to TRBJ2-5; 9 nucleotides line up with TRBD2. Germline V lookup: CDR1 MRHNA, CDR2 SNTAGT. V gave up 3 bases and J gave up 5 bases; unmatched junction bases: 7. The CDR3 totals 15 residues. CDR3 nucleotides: TGTGCCAGCAGTGAGAATAGCGGGGGATTGGAGACCCAGTACTTC. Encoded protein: CASSENSGGLETQYF.

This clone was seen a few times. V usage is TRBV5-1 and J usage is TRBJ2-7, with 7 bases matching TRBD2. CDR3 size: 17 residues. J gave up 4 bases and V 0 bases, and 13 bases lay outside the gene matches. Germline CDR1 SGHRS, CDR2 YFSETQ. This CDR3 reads CASSLEAGRFGKYEQYF. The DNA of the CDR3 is TGCGCCAGCAGCTTGGAAGCGGGAAGGTTCGGTAAATACGAGCAGTACTTC.

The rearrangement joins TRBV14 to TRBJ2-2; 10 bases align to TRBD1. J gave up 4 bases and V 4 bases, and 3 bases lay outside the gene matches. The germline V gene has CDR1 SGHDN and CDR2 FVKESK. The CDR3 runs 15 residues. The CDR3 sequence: CASSPTGGRTGELFF. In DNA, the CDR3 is TGTGCCAGCAGCCCGACAGGGGGCCGCACCGGGGAGCTGTTTTTT.

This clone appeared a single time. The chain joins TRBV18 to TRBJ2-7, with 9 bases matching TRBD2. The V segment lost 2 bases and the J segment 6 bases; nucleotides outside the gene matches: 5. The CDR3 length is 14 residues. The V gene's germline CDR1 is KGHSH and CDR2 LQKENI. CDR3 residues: CASSPAGGPSEQYF. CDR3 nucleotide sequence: TGTGCCAGCTCACCAGCGGGAGGGCCCTCCGAGCAGTACTTC.

CDR3: CASSFRTAVSPLHF. CDR3 DNA sequence: TGTGCCAGCAGCTTTCGGACAGCGGTTTCACCCCTCCACTTT. The J gene is TRBJ1-6, the V gene TRBV5-6, with D possibly TRBD1 on 6 matching bases. The CDR3 has 14 amino acids. Germline lookup yields CDR1 SGHDT and CDR2 YYEEEE. V lost 2 bases and J 9 bases, leaving 12 bases between the germline ends.

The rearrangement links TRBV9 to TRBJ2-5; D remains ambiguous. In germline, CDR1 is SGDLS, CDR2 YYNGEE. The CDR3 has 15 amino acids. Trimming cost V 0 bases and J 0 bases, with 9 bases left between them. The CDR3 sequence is CASSVGGPYQETQYF. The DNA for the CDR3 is TGTGCCAGCAGCGTAGGAGGCCCGTACCAAGAGACCCAGTACTTC.

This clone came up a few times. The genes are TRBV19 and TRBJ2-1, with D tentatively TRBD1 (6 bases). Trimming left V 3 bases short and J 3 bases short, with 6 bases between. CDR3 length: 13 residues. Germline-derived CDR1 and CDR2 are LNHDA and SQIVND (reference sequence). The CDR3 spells CASSMDSYNEQFF. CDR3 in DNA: TGTGCCAGTAGTATGGACAGCTACAATGAGCAGTTCTTC. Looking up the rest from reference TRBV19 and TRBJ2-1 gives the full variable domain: DGGITQSPKYLFRKEGQNVTLSCEQNLNHDAMYWYRQDPGQGLRLIYYSQIVNDFQKGDIAEGYSVSREKKESFPLTVTSAQKNPTAFYLCASSMDSYNEQFFGPGTRLTVL.

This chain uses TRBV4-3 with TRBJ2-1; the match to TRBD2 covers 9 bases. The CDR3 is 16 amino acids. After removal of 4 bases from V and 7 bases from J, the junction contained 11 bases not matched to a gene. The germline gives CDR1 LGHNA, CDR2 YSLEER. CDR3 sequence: CASSPIAGGPGNEQFF. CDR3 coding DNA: TGCGCCAGCAGCCCTATTGCGGGAGGGCCTGGGAATGAGCAGTTCTTC.

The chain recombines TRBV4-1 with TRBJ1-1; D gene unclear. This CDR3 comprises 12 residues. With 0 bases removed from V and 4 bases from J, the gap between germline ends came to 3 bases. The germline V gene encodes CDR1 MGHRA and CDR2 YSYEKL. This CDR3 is CASSQDSTEAFF. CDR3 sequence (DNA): TGCGCCAGCAGCCAAGACAGCACTGAAGCTTTCTTT.

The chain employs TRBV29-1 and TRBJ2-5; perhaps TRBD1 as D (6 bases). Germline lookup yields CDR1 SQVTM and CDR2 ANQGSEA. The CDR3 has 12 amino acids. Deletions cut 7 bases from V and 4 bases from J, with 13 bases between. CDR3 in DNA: TGCAGCGGGGAGACAGGCACAGAGACCCAGTACTTC. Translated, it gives CSGETGTETQYF.

The CDR3 sequence is CASSVSGASGNTIYF. Here the CDR3 DNA reads TGCGCCAGCAGCGTCTCAGGGGCGTCGGGAAACACCATATATTTT. The chain links TRBV5-1 to TRBJ1-3; D is possibly TRBD1 (6 bases). This CDR3 contains 15 residues. The ends were cut back, 4 bases at V and 4 bases at J, with 15 bases in the middle. The germline gives CDR1 SGHRS, CDR2 YFSETQ.

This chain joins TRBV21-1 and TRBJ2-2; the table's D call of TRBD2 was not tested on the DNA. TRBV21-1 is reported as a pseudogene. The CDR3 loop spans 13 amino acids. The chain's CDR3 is CASSSSGTGELFF. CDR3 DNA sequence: TGTGCCAGCAGCAGTTCGGGCACCGGGGAGCTGTTTTTT.

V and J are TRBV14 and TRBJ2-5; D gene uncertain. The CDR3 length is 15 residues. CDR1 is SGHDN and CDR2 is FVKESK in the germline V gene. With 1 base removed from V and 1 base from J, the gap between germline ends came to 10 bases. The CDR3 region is CASSQVTLFQETQYF. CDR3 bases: TGTGCCAGCAGCCAAGTTACTCTTTTCCAAGAGACCCAGTACTTC.

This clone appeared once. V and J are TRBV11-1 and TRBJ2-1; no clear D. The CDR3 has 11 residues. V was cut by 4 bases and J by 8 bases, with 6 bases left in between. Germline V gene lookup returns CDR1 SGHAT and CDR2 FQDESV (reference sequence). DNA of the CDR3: TGTGCCAGCAGCTCCGTAGATGAGCAGTTCTTC. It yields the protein CASSSVDEQFF.

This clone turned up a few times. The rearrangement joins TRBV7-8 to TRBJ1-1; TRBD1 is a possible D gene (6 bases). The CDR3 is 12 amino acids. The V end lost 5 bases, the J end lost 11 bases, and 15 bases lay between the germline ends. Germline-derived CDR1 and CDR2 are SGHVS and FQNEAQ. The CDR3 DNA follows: TGTGCCAGCAGCCCTTCCGGACAGAGGGCTTTCTTT. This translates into CASSPSGQRAFF.

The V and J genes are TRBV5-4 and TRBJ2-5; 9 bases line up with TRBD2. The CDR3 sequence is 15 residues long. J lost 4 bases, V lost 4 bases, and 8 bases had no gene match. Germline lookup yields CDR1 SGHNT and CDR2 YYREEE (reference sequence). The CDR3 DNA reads TGTGCCAGCAGCGCGGGGGGGCCGAGTGGAGAGACCCAGTACTTC. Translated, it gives CASSAGGPSGETQYF.

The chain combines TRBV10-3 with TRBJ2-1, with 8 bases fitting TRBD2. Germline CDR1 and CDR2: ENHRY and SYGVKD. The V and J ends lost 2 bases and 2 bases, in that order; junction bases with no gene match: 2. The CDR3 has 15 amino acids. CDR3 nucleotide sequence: TGTGCCATCAGTGAGCTAGCGGGCGCCTACAATGAGCAGTTCTTC. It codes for CAISELAGAYNEQFF.